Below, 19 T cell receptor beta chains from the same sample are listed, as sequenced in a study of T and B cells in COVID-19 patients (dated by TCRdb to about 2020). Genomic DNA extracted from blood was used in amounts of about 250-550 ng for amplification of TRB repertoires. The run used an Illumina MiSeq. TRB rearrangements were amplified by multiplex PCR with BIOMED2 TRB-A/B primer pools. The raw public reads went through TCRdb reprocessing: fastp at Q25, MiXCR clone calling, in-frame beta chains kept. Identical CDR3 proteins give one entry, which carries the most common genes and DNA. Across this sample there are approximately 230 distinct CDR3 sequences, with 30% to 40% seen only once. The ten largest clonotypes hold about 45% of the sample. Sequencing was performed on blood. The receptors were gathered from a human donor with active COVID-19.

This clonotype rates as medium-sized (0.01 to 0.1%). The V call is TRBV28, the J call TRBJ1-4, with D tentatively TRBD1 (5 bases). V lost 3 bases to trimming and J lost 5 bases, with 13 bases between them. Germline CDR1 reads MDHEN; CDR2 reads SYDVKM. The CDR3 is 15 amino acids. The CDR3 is CASSFGGTENEKLFF. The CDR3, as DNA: TGTGCCAGCAGTTTCGGTGGGACGGAAAATGAAAAACTGTTTTTT.

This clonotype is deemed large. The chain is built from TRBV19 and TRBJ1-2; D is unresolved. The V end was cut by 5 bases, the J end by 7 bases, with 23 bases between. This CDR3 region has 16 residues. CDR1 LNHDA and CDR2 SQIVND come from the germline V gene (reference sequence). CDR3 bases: TGTGCCAGTAGTCCGACCGTGGGCGCAAACAAACTTGGCTACACCTTC. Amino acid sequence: CASSPTVGANKLGYTF.

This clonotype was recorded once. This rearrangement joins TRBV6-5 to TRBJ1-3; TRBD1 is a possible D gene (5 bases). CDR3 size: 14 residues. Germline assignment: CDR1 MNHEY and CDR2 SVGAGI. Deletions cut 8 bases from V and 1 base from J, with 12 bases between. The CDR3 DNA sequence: TGTGCCAGCGGCCTGGGGGGGTCTGGAAACACCATATATTTT. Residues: CASGLGGSGNTIYF.

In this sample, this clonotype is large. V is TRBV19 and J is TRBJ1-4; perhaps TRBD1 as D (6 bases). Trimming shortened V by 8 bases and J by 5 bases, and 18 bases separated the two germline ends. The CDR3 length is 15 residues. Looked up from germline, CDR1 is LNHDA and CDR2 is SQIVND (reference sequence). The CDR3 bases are TGTGCCAGTCGAACAAGGGGGGGCTCGAATGAAAAACTGTTTTTT. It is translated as CASRTRGGSNEKLFF. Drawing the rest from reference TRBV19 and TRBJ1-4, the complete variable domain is DGGITQSPKYLFRKEGQNVTLSCEQNLNHDAMYWYRQDPGQGLRLIYYSQIVNDFQKGDIAEGYSVSREKKESFPLTVTSAQKNPTAFYLCASRTRGGSNEKLFFGSGTQLSVL.

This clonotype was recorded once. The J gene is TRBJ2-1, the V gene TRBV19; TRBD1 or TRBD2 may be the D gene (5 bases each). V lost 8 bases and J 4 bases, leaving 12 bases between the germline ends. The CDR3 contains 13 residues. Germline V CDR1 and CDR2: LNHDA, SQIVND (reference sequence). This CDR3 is CASRDGTYNEQFF. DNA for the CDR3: TGTGCCAGTCGGGACGGAACTTACAATGAGCAGTTCTTC.

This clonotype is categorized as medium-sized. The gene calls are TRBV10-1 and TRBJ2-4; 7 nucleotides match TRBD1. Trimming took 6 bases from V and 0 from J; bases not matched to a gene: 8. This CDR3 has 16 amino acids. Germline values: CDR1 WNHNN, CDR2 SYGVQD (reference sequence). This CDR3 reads CASSPRQGLAKNIQYF. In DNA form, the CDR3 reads TGCGCCAGCAGCCCCAGACAGGGTTTAGCCAAAAACATTCAGTACTTC.

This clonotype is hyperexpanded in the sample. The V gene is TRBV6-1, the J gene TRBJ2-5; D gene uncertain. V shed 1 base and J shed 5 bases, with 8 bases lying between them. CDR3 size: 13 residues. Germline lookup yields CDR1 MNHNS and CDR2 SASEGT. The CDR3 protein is CASSEGIHETQYF. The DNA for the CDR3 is TGTGCCAGCAGTGAAGGCATTCATGAGACCCAGTACTTC.

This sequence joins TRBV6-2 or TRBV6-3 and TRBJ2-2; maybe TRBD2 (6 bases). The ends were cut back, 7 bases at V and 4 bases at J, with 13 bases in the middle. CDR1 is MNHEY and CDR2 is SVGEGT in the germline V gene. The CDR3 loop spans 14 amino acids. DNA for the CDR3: TGTGCCAGCAAGGGGTGGAGGGGCACCGGGGAGCTGTTTTTT. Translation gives CASKGWRGTGELFF.

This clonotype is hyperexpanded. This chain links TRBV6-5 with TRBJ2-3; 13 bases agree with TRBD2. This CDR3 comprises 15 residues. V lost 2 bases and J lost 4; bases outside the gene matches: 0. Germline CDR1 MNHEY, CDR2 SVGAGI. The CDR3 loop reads CASSYTSGGADTQYF. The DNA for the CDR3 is TGTGCCAGCAGTTACACTAGCGGGGGGGCAGATACGCAGTATTTT.

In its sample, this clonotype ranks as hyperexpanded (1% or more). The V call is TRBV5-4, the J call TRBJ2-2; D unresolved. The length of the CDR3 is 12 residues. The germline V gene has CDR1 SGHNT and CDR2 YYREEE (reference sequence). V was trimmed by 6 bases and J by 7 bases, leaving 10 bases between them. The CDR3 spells CASNELGGELFF. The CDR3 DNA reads TGTGCCAGCAACGAGTTGGGCGGGGAGCTGTTTTTT.

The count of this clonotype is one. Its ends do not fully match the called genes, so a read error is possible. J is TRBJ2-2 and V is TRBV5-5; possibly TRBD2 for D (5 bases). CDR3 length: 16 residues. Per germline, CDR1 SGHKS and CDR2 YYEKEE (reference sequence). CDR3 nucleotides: TGTGCCAGCAGCGCAGAGGGCGTCGGGTCCACGGATGAGCAGTTTTTT. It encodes CASSAEGVGSTDEQFF.

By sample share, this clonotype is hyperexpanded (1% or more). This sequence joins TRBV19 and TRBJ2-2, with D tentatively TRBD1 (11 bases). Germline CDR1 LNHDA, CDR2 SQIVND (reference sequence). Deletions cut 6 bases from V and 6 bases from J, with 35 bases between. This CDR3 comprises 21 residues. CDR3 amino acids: CASSSHGTGGEREGGSGELFF. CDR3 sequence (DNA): TGTGCCAGTAGCAGCCATGGGACAGGGGGAGAGCGGGAGGGAGGATCCGGGGAGCTGTTTTTT.

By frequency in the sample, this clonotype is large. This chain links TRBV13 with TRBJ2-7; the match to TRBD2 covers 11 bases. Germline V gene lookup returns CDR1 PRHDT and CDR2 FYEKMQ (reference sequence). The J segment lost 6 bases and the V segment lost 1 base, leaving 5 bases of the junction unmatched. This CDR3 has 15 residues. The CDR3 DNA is TGTGCCAGCAGCTTAGAAGGTAGCGGGAGGGCCGAGCAGTACTTC. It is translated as CASSLEGSGRAEQYF. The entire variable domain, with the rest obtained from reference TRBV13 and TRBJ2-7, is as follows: AAGVIQSPRHLIKEKRETATLKCYPIPRHDTVYWYQQGPGQDPQFLISFYEKMQSDKGSIPDRFSAQQFSDYHSELNMSSLELGDSALYFCASSLEGSGRAEQYFGPGTRLTVT.

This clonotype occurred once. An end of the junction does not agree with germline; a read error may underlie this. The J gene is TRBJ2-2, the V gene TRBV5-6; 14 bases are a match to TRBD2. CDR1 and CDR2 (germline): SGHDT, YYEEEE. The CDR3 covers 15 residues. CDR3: CASRQGLAGANELFF. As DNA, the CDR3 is TGTGCCAGCAGGCAGGGACTAGCGGGGGCAAATGAGCTGTTTTTC. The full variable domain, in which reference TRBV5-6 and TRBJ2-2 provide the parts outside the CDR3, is DAGVTQSPTHLIKTRGQQVTLRCSPKSGHDTVSWYQQALGQGPQFIFQYYEEEERQRGNFPDRFSGHQFPNYSSELNVNALLLGDSALYLCASRQGLAGANELFFGEGSRLTVL.

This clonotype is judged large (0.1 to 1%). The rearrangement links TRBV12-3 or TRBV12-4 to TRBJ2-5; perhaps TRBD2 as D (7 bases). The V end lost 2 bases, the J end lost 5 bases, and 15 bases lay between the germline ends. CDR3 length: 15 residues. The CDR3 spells CASSLTGGPRETQYF. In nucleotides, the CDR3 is TGTGCCAGCAGTTTAACGGGGGGCCCTCGCGAGACCCAGTACTTC.

The chain's CDR3 is CASSLEGSGRAGGELFF. CDR3 DNA sequence: TGTGCCAGCAGCTTAGAAGGTAGCGGGAGGGCCGGCGGGGAGCTGTTTTTT. This sequence joins TRBV13 and TRBJ2-2; 11 nucleotides align to TRBD2. Germline CDR1 PRHDT, CDR2 FYEKMQ (reference sequence). The CDR3 has 17 amino acids. The V and J ends lost 1 base and 7 bases, in that order; junction bases with no gene match: 8.

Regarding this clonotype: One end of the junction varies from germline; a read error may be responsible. The CDR3 spells CSGSLGGSDKEQCF. The CDR3 bases are TGCAGCGGGTCACTTGGGGGGTCCGACAAGGAGCAGTGCTTC. The J gene is TRBJ2-1, the V gene TRBV29-1; tentatively, D is TRBD2 (6 bases). This CDR3 has 14 amino acids. Per the germline V gene, CDR1 is SQVTM and CDR2 is ANQGSEA.

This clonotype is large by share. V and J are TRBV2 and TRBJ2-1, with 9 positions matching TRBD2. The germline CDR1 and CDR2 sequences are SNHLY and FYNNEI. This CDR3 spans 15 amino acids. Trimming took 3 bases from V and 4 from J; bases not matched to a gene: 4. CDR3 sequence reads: CASSEGGREYNEQFF. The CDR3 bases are TGTGCCAGCAGTGAGGGCGGGAGGGAGTACAATGAGCAGTTCTTC.

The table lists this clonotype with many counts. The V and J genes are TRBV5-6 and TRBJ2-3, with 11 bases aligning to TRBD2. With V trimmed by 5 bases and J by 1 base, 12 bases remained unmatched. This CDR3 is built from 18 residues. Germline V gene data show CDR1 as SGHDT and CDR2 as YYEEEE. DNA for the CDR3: TGTGCCAGCAGGCTGGGACTAGCGGAGGTCGACCGCACAGATACGCAGTATTTT. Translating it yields CASRLGLAEVDRTDTQYF.